This T cell receptor (beta chain) was obtained from a study of siplizumab effects on memory and regulatory T cells. Findings and caveats of the study: There was no confirmation of the suppressive function of proliferating Tregs from siplizumab cultures.

Between the trimmed V and J ends, which lost 0 bases and 6 bases, there was a span of 10 bases. Looked up from germline, CDR1 is SGHDT and CDR2 is YYEEEE. The CDR3 runs to 13 residues. Note on this clone: Its specificity is unknown.

Libraries were prepared by immunoSEQ multiplex PCR; TCRdb keeps only in-frame clonotypes and omits some of them. The sample lists fewer than 70,000 clones, over 75% occurring once. This sequence originates from a human donor in good health. The sequencing sample was made of Tregs sorted from blood. The genes are TRBV5-6 and TRBJ2-7; no reliable D call. The CDR3 bases are TGTGCCAGCAGCTTGGAAGGGTCCAGCGAGCAGTACTTC. This sequence encodes CASSLEGSSEQYF.